This T cell receptor (beta chain) was found in a study of cytotoxic CD8 clonotypes in ibrutinib-treated CLL. Libraries were prepared by immunoSEQ multiplex PCR; TCRdb keeps only in-frame clonotypes and omits some of them. The sample has 150,000 to 200,000 clones; roughly 84% are singletons. This sequence was found in a human donor with chronic lymphocytic leukemia. The sample consisted of PBMCs, taken at disease progression, from a patient treated with ibrutinib.

The CDR3, as DNA: TGCGCCAGCAGCTCCTCAGGGGGCACAGATACGCAGTATTTT. Translated: CASSSSGGTDTQYF. The J gene is TRBJ2-3, the V gene TRBV5-1; a possible D gene is TRBD1 (6 bases). CDR3 length: 14 residues. Per germline, CDR1 SGHRS and CDR2 YFSETQ. Deletions cut 3 bases from V and 1 base from J, with 9 bases between.